The next 15 T cell receptor beta chains were all read from a single sample in a study of OX40 agonist ivuxolimab in advanced cancers. The method was the immunoSEQ multiplex PCR assay. TCRdb limited this immuneACCESS table to in-frame rearrangements with V and J called. A share of clones is missing; checked studies link under half to unresolved V genes, and the rest is unexplained. For this sample the table gives tens of thousands of clones, of which 70% to 90% were detected only once. The ten largest clones take up 18% of the sample. The sample was CD4+ or CD8+ T cells sorted from blood, taken in a trial of the OX40 agonist ivuxolimab. These receptor sequences come from an adult with an advanced solid tumor such as melanoma, head and neck, liver or kidney cancer.

Points on this clone: One end of the junction does not line up with germline, which may come from a read error. The chain joins TRBV30 to TRBJ2-1, with D unresolved. The CDR3 runs 16 residues. Germline assignment: CDR1 GTSNPN and CDR2 SVGIG (reference sequence). The CDR3 sequence is CAWSASLGNSDNEQFF. In nucleotides, the CDR3 is TGTGCCTGGAGTGCCAGCCTAGGGAACTCCGACAATGAGCAGTTCTTC.

Points on this clone: Other DNA sequences in this specimen translate into the identical CDR3. The chain couples TRBV9 to TRBJ2-3; D unresolved. The CDR3 is made up of 14 amino acids. V was trimmed by 0 bases and J by 2 bases, leaving 7 bases between them. Per germline, CDR1 SGDLS and CDR2 YYNGEE. The chain's CDR3 is CASSVDDFTDTQYF. CDR3 bases: TGTGCCAGCAGCGTAGATGATTTCACAGATACGCAGTATTTT.

The V and J genes are TRBV7-9 and TRBJ2-1, with D unresolved. The CDR3 consists of 11 residues. Trimming took 5 bases from V and 9 from J, leaving 8 bases between them. In germline, CDR1 is SEHNR, CDR2 FQNEAQ (reference sequence). CDR3 sequence reads: CASSASPEQFF. The CDR3 DNA sequence: TGTGCCAGCAGCGCGAGTCCTGAGCAGTTCTTC.

A few counts support this clone. This sequence joins TRBV29-1 and TRBJ2-7; perhaps TRBD2 as D (6 bases). Trimming removed 4 bases at V and 6 bases at J, with 16 bases between. This CDR3 is 13 amino acids long. Germline loops: CDR1 SQVTM, CDR2 ANQGSEA. The CDR3 loop is CSVGSGDHGEQYF. DNA for the CDR3: TGCAGCGTTGGGTCGGGAGATCATGGCGAGCAGTACTTC.

This chain links TRBV9 with TRBJ2-1; the match to TRBD2 covers 12 bases. The CDR3 runs 17 residues. Germline-derived CDR1 and CDR2 are SGDLS and YYNGEE. The J segment lost 5 bases and the V segment lost 0 bases, leaving 6 bases of the junction unmatched. The CDR3 sequence is CASSVALLAGGDNEQFF. Written as DNA, the CDR3 is TGTGCCAGCAGCGTAGCTCTGCTAGCGGGAGGGGACAATGAGCAGTTCTTC. Drawing the rest from reference TRBV9 and TRBJ2-1, the complete variable domain is DSGVTQTPKHLITATGQRVTLRCSPRSGDLSVYWYQQSLDQGLQFLIQYYNGEERAKGNILERFSAQQFPDLHSELNLSSLELGDSALYFCASSVALLAGGDNEQFFGPGTRLTVL.

V usage is TRBV7-3 and J usage is TRBJ2-7; 8 bases fit TRBD2. Germline CDR1 and CDR2: SGHTA and FQGTGA. This CDR3 has 14 residues. Losses at the gene ends were 5 bases for V and 2 bases for J; bases not matched to a gene: 5. CDR3 sequence reads: CASSPVGGAYEQYF. In DNA form, the CDR3 reads TGTGCCAGCAGCCCAGTCGGGGGGGCCTACGAGCAGTACTTC.

V gene TRBV7-9 combines with J gene TRBJ2-7, with D perhaps assigned TRBD1 or TRBD2 (5 bases each). The V and J ends lost 2 bases and 0 bases respectively, with 11 bases between them. Germline lookup yields CDR1 SEHNR and CDR2 FQNEAQ (reference sequence). The CDR3 is 15 residues long. As DNA, the CDR3 is TGTGCCAGCAGCTTAATGCTGGGGACCTCCTACGAGCAGTACTTC. Protein product: CASSLMLGTSYEQYF.

The table lists this clone with a count of one. The chain is built from TRBV19 and TRBJ2-7, with 8 bases aligning to TRBD1. J gave up 3 bases and V 10 bases, and 11 bases lay outside the gene matches. Germline V gene sequence: CDR1 LNHDA, CDR2 SQIVND (reference sequence). The CDR3 consists of 14 residues. Here the CDR3 DNA reads TGTGCCACCCAGGACAGGGAAAGGGGCTACGAGCAGTACTTC. It codes for CATQDRERGYEQYF. The whole variable domain, filled in from reference TRBV19 and TRBJ2-7, reads DGGITQSPKYLFRKEGQNVTLSCEQNLNHDAMYWYRQDPGQGLRLIYYSQIVNDFQKGDIAEGYSVSREKKESFPLTVTSAQKNPTAFYLCATQDRERGYEQYFGPGTRLTVT.

The chain links TRBV6-5 to TRBJ2-7; no definite D call. CDR1 MNHEY and CDR2 SVGAGI come from the germline V gene. The V and J ends lost 2 bases and 3 bases respectively, with 8 bases between them. This CDR3 has 13 residues. CDR3 in amino acids: CASSYTAGYEQYF. The CDR3 DNA sequence: TGTGCCAGCAGTTACACAGCCGGCTACGAGCAGTACTTC.

The V call is TRBV7-9, the J call TRBJ2-7, with TRBD2 matching 10 bases. The CDR3 covers 16 residues. The V gene end was trimmed by 4 bases and the J gene end by 3 bases; junction bases not matched to a gene: 9. Germline values: CDR1 SEHNR, CDR2 FQNEAQ (reference sequence). CDR3 coding DNA: TGTGCCAGCAGCTCCGGACTAGCGGCAAGGGTCTACGAGCAGTACTTC. Protein: CASSSGLAARVYEQYF.

This chain links TRBV11-2 with TRBJ1-3, with 8 bases matching TRBD1. Germline CDR1 and CDR2: SGHAT and FQNNGV. After removal of 1 base from V and 9 bases from J, the junction contained 5 bases not matched to a gene. This CDR3 has 14 amino acids. CDR3 sequence (DNA): TGTGCCAGCAGCTTAGGACAGGGGCTTGCCACCATATATTTT. Translated, it gives CASSLGQGLATIYF.

This clone occurred once. The chain uses TRBV4-3 and TRBJ2-2; TRBD1 is a possible D gene (5 bases). The V and J ends lost 4 bases and 8 bases respectively, with 14 bases between them. The CDR3 totals 14 residues. Germline V lookup: CDR1 LGHNA, CDR2 YSLEER. CDR3 sequence reads: CASSPSRGTGELFF. The CDR3 bases are TGCGCCAGCAGCCCCTCAAGGGGAACGGGGGAGCTGTTTTTT.

The chain joins TRBV28 to TRBJ1-2, with 7 nucleotides matching TRBD1. Per germline, CDR1 MDHEN and CDR2 SYDVKM. V was pared by 6 bases and J by 7 bases, with 14 bases of the junction left unmatched. This CDR3 is built from 15 residues. The CDR3: CASSTYQEGASGYTF. In nucleotides, the CDR3 is TGTGCCAGCAGCACGTATCAGGAGGGGGCTTCTGGCTACACCTTC.

V gene TRBV5-5 combines with J gene TRBJ2-7; D is undetermined. The V gene's germline CDR1 is SGHKS and CDR2 YYEKEE (reference sequence). The CDR3 runs 14 residues. V lost 0 bases and J lost 4, with 11 bases in between. CDR3 sequence: CASSLVPGWYEQYF. In DNA form, the CDR3 reads TGTGCCAGCAGCTTGGTGCCAGGATGGTACGAGCAGTACTTC.

This clone was picked up a small number of times. Here the CDR3 reads CASSLGPSGAAEAFF. CDR3 nucleotides: TGTGCCAGCAGTTTAGGTCCCTCAGGGGCGGCTGAAGCTTTCTTT. This chain joins TRBV28 and TRBJ1-1; D perhaps matches TRBD1 (6 bases). Trimming pared 2 bases from V and 6 bases from J, leaving 16 bases between. The CDR3 sequence is 15 residues long. Germline V gene sequence: CDR1 MDHEN, CDR2 SYDVKM.